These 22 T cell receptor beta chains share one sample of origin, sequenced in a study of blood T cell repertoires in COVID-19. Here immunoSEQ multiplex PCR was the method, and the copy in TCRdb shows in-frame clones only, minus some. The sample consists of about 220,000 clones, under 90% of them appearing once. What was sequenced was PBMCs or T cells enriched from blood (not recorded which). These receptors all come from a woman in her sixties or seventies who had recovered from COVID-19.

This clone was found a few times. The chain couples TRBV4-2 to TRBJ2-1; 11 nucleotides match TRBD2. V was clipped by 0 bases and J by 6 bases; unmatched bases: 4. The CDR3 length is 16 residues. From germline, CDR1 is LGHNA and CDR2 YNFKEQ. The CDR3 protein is CASSQEITSGSNEQFF. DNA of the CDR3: TGTGCCAGCAGCCAAGAAATCACTAGCGGGAGCAATGAGCAGTTCTTC.

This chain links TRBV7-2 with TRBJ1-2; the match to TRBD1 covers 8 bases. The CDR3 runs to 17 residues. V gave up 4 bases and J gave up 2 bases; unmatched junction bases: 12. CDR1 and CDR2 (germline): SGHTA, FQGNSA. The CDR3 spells CASSSEPQGAVNYGYTF. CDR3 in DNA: TGTGCCAGCAGCTCGGAGCCGCAGGGGGCGGTGAACTATGGCTACACCTTC.

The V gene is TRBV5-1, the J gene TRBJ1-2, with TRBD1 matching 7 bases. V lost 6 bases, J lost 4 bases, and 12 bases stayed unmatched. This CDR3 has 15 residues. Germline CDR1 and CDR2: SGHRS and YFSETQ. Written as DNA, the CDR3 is TGCGCCAGCAACGAACAGGGGTCCCTATCCTATGGCTACACCTTC. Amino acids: CASNEQGSLSYGYTF.

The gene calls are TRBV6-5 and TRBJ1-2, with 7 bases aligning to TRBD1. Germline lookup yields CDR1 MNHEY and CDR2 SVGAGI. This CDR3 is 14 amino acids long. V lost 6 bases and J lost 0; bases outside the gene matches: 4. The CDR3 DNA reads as TGTGCCAGCAGCCCGGGACAGACTAACTATGGCTACACCTTC. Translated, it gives CASSPGQTNYGYTF.

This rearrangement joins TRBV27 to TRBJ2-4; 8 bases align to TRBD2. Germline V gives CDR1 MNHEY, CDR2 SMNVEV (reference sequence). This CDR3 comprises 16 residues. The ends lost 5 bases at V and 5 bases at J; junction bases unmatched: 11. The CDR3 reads CASSPRGGGTQNIQYF. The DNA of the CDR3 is TGTGCCAGCAGTCCAAGGGGCGGGGGGACCCAAAACATTCAGTACTTC.

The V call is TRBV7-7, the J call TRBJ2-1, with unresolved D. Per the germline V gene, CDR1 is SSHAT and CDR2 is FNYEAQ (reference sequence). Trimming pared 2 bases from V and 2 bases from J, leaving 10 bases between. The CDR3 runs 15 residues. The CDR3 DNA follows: TGTGCCAGCAGCTTATCCTCGAGCGCCTACAATGAGCAGTTCTTC. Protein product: CASSLSSSAYNEQFF.

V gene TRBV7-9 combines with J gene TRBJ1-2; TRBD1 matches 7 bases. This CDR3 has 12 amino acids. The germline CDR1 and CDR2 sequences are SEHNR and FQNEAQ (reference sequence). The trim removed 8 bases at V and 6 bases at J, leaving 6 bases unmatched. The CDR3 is CASGRTGDGYTF. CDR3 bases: TGTGCCAGCGGGAGGACAGGCGATGGCTACACCTTC.

CDR3 sequence reads: CASSEIPGGSPLHF. CDR3 sequence (DNA): TGTGCCAGCAGTGAGATTCCAGGGGGATCACCCCTCCACTTT. This sequence joins TRBV6-1 and TRBJ1-6; 7 nucleotides line up with TRBD1. CDR3 length: 14 residues. With 3 bases clipped from V and 10 bases from J, the junction kept 6 bases outside the gene matches. Germline loops: CDR1 MNHNS, CDR2 SASEGT.

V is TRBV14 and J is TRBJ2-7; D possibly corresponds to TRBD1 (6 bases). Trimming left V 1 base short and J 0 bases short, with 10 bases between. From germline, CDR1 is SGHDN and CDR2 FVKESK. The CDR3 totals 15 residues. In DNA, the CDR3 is TGTGCCAGCAGCCAAGGACAGGCATACTCCTACGAGCAGTACTTC. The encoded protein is CASSQGQAYSYEQYF. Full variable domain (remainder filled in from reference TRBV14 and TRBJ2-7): EAGVTQFPSHSVIEKGQTVTLRCDPISGHDNLYWYRRVMGKEIKFLLHFVKESKQDESGMPNNRFLAERTGGTYSTLKVQPAELEDSGVYFCASSQGQAYSYEQYFGPGTRLTVT.

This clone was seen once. The DNA for the CDR3 is TGTGCCACCAGCAGAGATGGGAGGACTAACACCGGGGAGCTGTTTTTT. It specifies CATSRDGRTNTGELFF. The chain has TRBV15 and TRBJ2-2; a weak D match, TRBD2 (6 bases). Trimming shortened V by 0 bases and J by 2 bases, and 10 bases separated the two germline ends. CDR3 length: 16 residues. Germline CDR1 reads LNHNV; CDR2 reads YYDKDF (reference sequence).

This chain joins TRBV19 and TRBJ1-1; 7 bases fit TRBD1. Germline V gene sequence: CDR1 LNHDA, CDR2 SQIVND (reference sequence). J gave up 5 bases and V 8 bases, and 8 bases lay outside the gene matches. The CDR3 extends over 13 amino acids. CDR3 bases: TGTGCCAGTCAGATCGCAGGGGGGACTGAAGCTTTCTTT. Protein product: CASQIAGGTEAFF.

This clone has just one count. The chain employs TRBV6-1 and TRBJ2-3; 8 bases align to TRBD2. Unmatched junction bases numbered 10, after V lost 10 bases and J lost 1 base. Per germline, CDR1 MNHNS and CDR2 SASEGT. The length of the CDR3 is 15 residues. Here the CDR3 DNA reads TGTGCCACCCTTAGCGGGAAGGGTGGCACAGATACGCAGTATTTT. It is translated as CATLSGKGGTDTQYF.

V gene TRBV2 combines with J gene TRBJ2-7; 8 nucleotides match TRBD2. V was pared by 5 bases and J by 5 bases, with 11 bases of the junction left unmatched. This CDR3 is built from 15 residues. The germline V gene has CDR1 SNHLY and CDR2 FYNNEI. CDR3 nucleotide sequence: TGTGCCAGCAGTTTAACGCGGGAGGCCCTCGACGAGCAGTACTTC. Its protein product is CASSLTREALDEQYF.

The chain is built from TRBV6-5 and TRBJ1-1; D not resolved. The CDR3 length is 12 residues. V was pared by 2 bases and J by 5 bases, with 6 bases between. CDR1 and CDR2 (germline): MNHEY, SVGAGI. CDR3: CASSYQSTEAFF. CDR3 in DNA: TGTGCCAGCAGTTACCAGTCGACTGAAGCTTTCTTT.

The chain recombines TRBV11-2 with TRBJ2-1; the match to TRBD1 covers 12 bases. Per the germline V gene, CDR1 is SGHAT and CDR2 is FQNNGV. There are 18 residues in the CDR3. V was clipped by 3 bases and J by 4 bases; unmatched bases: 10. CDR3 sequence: CASSLGQGAVISYNEQFF. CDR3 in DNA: TGTGCCAGCAGCTTGGGACAGGGGGCTGTCATATCTTACAATGAGCAGTTCTTC.

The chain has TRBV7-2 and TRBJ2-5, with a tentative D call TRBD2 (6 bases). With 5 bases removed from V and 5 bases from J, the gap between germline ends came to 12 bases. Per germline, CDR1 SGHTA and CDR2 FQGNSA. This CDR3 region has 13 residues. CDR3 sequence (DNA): TGTGCCAGCAGCCAATTCGCGGGGGAGACCCAGTACTTC. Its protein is CASSQFAGETQYF.

This CDR3 is CASRYIATNEKLFF. The DNA of the CDR3 is TGTGCCAGCAGGTACATCGCAACTAATGAAAAACTGTTTTTT. The chain links TRBV6-5 to TRBJ1-4; D uncertain. Trimming shortened V by 6 bases and J by 0 bases, and 8 bases separated the two germline ends. CDR1 is MNHEY and CDR2 is SVGAGI in the germline V gene. The CDR3 is made up of 14 amino acids.

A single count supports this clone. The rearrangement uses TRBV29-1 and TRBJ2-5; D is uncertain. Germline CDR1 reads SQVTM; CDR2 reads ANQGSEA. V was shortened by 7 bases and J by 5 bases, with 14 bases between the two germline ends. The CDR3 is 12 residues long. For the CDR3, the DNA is TGCAGCGCTGAGAAGCAGAGGGAGACCCAGTACTTC. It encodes CSAEKQRETQYF.

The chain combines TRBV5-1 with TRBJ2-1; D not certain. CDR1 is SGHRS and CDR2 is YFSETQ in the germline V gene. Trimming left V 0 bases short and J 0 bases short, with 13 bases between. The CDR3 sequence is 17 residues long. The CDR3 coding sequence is TGCGCCAGCAGCTTGGCTTCCCGGGTCAGCTCCTACAATGAGCAGTTCTTC. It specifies CASSLASRVSSYNEQFF. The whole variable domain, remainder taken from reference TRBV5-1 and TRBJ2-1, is KAGVTQTPRYLIKTRGQQVTLSCSPISGHRSVSWYQQTPGQGLQFLFEYFSETQRNKGNFPGRFSGRQFSNSRSEMNVSTLELGDSALYLCASSLASRVSSYNEQFFGPGTRLTVL.

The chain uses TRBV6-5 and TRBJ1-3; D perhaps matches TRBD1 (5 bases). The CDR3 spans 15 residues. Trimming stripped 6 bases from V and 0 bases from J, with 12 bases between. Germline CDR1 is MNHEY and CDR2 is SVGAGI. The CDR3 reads CASSKGSSSGNTIYF. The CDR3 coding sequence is TGTGCCAGCAGCAAGGGGTCTAGCTCTGGAAACACCATATATTTT.

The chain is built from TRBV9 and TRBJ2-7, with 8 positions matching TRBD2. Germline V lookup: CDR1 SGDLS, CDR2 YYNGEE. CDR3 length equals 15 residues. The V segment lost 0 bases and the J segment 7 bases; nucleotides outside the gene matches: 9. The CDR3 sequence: CASSVGVSGVWEQYF. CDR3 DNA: TGTGCCAGCAGCGTAGGAGTTAGCGGGGTGTGGGAGCAGTACTTC.

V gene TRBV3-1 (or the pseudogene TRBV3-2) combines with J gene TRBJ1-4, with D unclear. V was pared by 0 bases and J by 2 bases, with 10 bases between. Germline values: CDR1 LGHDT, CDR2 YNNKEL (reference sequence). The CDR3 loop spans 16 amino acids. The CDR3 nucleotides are TGTGCCAGCAGCCAAGATCGAGACGGGACTAATGAAAAACTGTTTTTT. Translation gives CASSQDRDGTNEKLFF.